The 9 T cell receptor beta chains reported below all come from one sample, sequenced in a study of CD8 T cells in ankylosing spondylitis. TCRdb itself ran the 5' RACE reads through MiXCR, one entry per CDR3 protein. The table has around 320,000 distinct CDR3 sequences, around 20% seen once; the top ten hold approximately 3.7%. The sample taken for sequencing was blood, either unsorted or a sorted T cell fraction (not recorded which). The receptors here all came from a female donor with ankylosing spondylitis or in good health (not recorded which).

The chain is built from TRBV10-2 and TRBJ2-4, with 14 bases that match TRBD2. CDR3 length: 19 residues. V lost 7 bases and J lost 6; bases outside the gene matches: 17. The germline V gene has CDR1 WSHSY and CDR2 SAAADI. The CDR3 nucleotides are TGCGCCAGCACCCGGCCCGCCGGGACTAGCGGGAGTGGCGGAAACATTCAGTACTTC. It specifies CASTRPAGTSGSGGNIQYF.

CDR3 amino acids: CASSSRGLAGGIKETQYF. The CDR3 DNA follows: TGTGCCAGCAGTTCCCGGGGACTAGCTGGAGGAATAAAAGAGACCCAGTACTTC. The chain joins TRBV12-3 or TRBV12-4 to TRBJ2-5; 9 positions match TRBD2. Trimming cost V 4 bases and J 3 bases; bases outside gene matches: 15. This CDR3 contains 18 residues.

This chain links TRBV3-1 with TRBJ1-1; D is unclear. Trimming shortened V by 0 bases and J by 3 bases, and 5 bases separated the two germline ends. In germline, CDR1 is LGHDT, CDR2 YNNKEL (reference sequence). CDR3 length equals 13 residues. DNA for the CDR3: TGTGCCAGCAGCCAAGATAGGCACACTGAAGCTTTCTTT. This encodes CASSQDRHTEAFF.

This chain links TRBV3-1 with TRBJ1-2; D is unclear. The V gene lost 1 base and the J gene lost 8 bases, with 5 bases spanning the gap. The CDR3 length is 11 residues. Germline values: CDR1 LGHDT, CDR2 YNNKEL (reference sequence). Here the CDR3 DNA reads TGTGCCAGCAGCCAAGCCCACGGCTACACCTTC. It specifies CASSQAHGYTF.

The chain uses TRBV12-3 or TRBV12-4 and TRBJ2-1, with 9 bases matching TRBD2. Trimming at V came to 6 bases and at J to 2 bases, leaving 5 bases not matched to a gene. The CDR3 spans 15 residues. Here the CDR3 reads CASRSTSGAYNEQFF. The CDR3 DNA reads as TGTGCCAGCAGATCGACTAGCGGCGCCTACAATGAGCAGTTCTTC.

CDR3 DNA sequence: TGTGCCAGCAGCTGGGACGGGACGGCCGATACGCAGTATTTT. Translating it yields CASSWDGTADTQYF. The chain is built from TRBV6-1 and TRBJ2-3; either TRBD1 or TRBD2 may supply D (5 bases each). With 6 bases removed from V and 6 bases from J, the gap between germline ends came to 16 bases. This CDR3 has 14 amino acids. Per the germline V gene, CDR1 is MNHNS and CDR2 is SASEGT.

This clonotype appeared a single time. V usage is TRBV2 and J usage is TRBJ2-7, with 7 bases identical to TRBD2. Germline V lookup: CDR1 SNHLY, CDR2 FYNNEI. The length of the CDR3 is 14 residues. V was pared by 6 bases and J by 3 bases, with 8 bases of the junction left unmatched. As DNA, the CDR3 is TGTGCCAGCAGGCTCAGCGGGGCCCTCTACGAGCAGTACTTC. Translated, it gives CASRLSGALYEQYF.

The CDR3 region has the DNA TGTGCCAGCAGTTTGAGCGGGAGGCAAGAGACCCAGTACTTC. Residues: CASSLSGRQETQYF. This sequence joins TRBV27 and TRBJ2-5; 9 bases line up with TRBD2. This CDR3 has 14 residues. Germline lookup yields CDR1 MNHEY and CDR2 SMNVEV (reference sequence). V dropped 3 bases and J dropped 2; count of bases not matched to a gene: 1.

This sequence joins TRBV6-5 and TRBJ2-7; D remains ambiguous. The ends were cut back, 2 bases at V and 0 bases at J, with 8 bases in the middle. Germline CDR1 reads MNHEY; CDR2 reads SVGAGI. There are 14 residues in the CDR3. The CDR3 loop is CASSYGGYSYEQYF. The CDR3 region has the DNA TGTGCCAGCAGTTACGGCGGCTACTCCTACGAGCAGTACTTC.